This T cell receptor (beta chain) derives from a study of control samples from healthy donors and cancer patients. Repertoires were generated with immunoSEQ multiplex PCR, while TCRdb's copy carries only in-frame clones and drops some. The table records fewer than 200,000 clones, almost 90% of them present only once. From germline, CDR1 is SGHRS and CDR2 YFSETQ. The CDR3 consists of 15 residues. The germline V and J ends were trimmed by 0 bases and 0 bases, with 7 bases remaining between them. The material sequenced was blood. The sequence was collected from a woman aged 45-65 years in good health. The chain carries TRBV5-1 and TRBJ1-3; D gene unclear. The CDR3 sequence: CASSLGQVSGNTIYF. DNA for the CDR3: TGCGCCAGCAGCTTGGGACAAGTCTCTGGAAACACCATATATTTT.